This record covers a single T cell receptor beta chain. This clonotype came up many times. This receptor's antigen is unknown. The sample holds no much larger clone one base away, and base qualities are not on file. This sample is drawn from a study of T cells in Graves' hyperthyroidism and ophthalmopathy (dated by TCRdb to the late 2010s). At the level of the whole study: To identify TCR V-J signatures that set the groups apart, the researchers used a discovery cohort of 90 to 100 patients, made up of 40 to 45 with Graves' ophthalmopathy and some 56 with stable Graves' hyperthyroidism. The approximately 90 discovery patients were randomly split 7:3 into training and test sets. TCR Vbeta CDR3 sequencing of roughly 140 peripheral blood samples (roughly 43 ophthalmopathy, 70 to 85 hyperthyroidism and some 17 progressor patients) is reported in the paper. Following sampling, methimazole starting at 30 mg daily was given to hyperthyroidism patients, and high-dose intravenous methylprednisolone was given to ophthalmopathy patients. Prospective prediction of ophthalmopathy was tested in an independent validation cohort of 18 to 20 hyperthyroidism patients and 15 to 17 patients who later progressed to ophthalmopathy. The study also compared thyroid tissue and blood T-cell repertoires from roughly six Graves' hyperthyroidism patients. The research as a whole found: During validation, the model predicted progression to ophthalmopathy a median of approximately 7 months ahead of onset, with more than 60% sensitivity and 72.22% specificity. Most expanded thyroid clonotypes (frequency above 0.001) were also detected in blood, a finding suggesting that blood repertoires may reflect thyroid immune responses. In cross-validation, a model built on a 13 V-J signature told ophthalmopathy apart from stable hyperthyroidism with under 90% sensitivity and about 81% specificity, and in testing the same model reached 80%/75%. No statistical method was used to fix the sample size in advance, and group allocation was not hidden from the investigators.

Amplification of TCR beta CDR3 regions was carried out from RNA transcripts. A first-round RT-PCR of the TCR CDR3 used the HTBI primer set with the Qiagen OneStep RT-PCR kit. The libraries were constructed in a second round of multiplex PCR and then size-selected and purified. The libraries were sequenced on an Illumina HiSeq2000 using paired-end 100 bp reads. The source study handled its data this way. SOAPnuke was used to process the raw data, throwing out any read that contained adapters or uncalled bases, had a mean Phred below 15, or lacked an exact constant-primer or identifier match. COPE v1.2.5 was used to merge high-quality paired reads, and clonotypes were defined as unique nucleotide sequences. MiTCR v1.1 was used to align the clonotypes against IMGT TRBV, TRBD and TRBJ reference segments. Analysis was restricted to V-J combinations with a frequency above 0.0001, which covered roughly 99% of repertoires. The TCS score was defined as the ratio of F50 (clonal expansion) to E x V (chaos), calculated using BLOSUM62-based TCRdist between CDR3 peptides within each V-J. Welch's t-statistics and random forest reduced around 520 V-J features to 13, which were used in a naive Bayes classifier (R e1071). Thyroid-blood repertoire similarity was quantified with the Morisita-Horn index. TCRdb reran the public reads through fastp at Q25 and MiXCR, keeping productive beta chains. Every CDR3 protein is listed once, alongside the most common genes and DNA of its rows. Here the V and J calls rest on TCRdb's processing, not on the authors' analysis. This sample has about 570,000 distinct CDR3 sequences in its table, and 46% of those were observed once. The top ten constitute over 15% of the sample.

From the cysteine up to the phenylalanine, the CDR3 has a length of 14 residues. Solely the CDR3 DNA is kept, with 42 bases framed from the first base. The V and J ends are trimmed by 2 bases and 1 base, leaving 9 bases between them. CDR1 and CDR2, looked up from the germline V gene, are SGHTS and YDEGEE. Patients with uncontrolled infections, other autoimmune diseases, pregnancy or lactation were excluded. Diagnoses were established on the basis of clinical symptoms, serum thyroxine and TRAb, thyroid ultrasound, and orbital computed tomography. Total RNA was extracted using Trizol reagent, and RNA quality was assessed on an Agilent 2100 Bioanalyzer.

The rearranged chain carries TRBV5-8 and TRBJ2-5; the D segment could be TRBD1, given 7 matching bases. The sample taken for sequencing was peripheral blood or thyroid tissue (not recorded which). The source of this sequence is an adult woman with Graves' disease, either hyperthyroidism or ophthalmopathy (not recorded which). The bases read TGTGCCAGCAGCTTCAGGGGGGTCCAAGAGACCCAGTACTTC. Its protein is CASSFRGVQETQYF.